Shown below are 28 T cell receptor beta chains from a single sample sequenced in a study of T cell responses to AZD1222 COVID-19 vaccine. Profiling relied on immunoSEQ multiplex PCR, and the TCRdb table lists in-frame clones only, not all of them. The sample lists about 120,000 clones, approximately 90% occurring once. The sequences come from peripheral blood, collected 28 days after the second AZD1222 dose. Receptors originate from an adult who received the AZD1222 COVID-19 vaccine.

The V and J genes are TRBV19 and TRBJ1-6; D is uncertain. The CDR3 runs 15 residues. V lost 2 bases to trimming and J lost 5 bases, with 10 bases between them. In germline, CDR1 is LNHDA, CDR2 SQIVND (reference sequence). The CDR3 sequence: CASSISGADNSPLHF. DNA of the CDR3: TGTGCCAGTAGTATATCCGGCGCCGATAATTCACCCCTCCACTTT.

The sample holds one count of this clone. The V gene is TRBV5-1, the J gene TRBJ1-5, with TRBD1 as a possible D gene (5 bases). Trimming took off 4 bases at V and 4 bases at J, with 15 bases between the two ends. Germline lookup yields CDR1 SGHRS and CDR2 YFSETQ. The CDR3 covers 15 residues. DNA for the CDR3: TGCGCCAGCAGCGCGGGCGAGGAGGGGAATCAGCCCCAGCATTTT. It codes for CASSAGEEGNQPQHF.

The CDR3 bases are TGTGCCAGCAGCTCGATCGGACTAGCGGGGGGAAGCACCGGGGAGCTGTTTTTT. Protein product: CASSSIGLAGGSTGELFF. This chain joins TRBV7-6 and TRBJ2-2, with TRBD2 matching 14 bases. The CDR3 extends over 18 amino acids. Germline V CDR1 and CDR2: SGHVS, FNYEAQ. Trimming took 4 bases from V and 4 from J; bases not matched to a gene: 8.

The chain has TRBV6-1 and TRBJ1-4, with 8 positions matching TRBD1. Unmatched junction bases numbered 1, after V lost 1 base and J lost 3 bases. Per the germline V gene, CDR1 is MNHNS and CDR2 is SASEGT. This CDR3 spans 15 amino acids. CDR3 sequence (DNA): TGTGCCAGCAGTGAAGGGACAGGGCCTAATGAAAAACTGTTTTTT. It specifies CASSEGTGPNEKLFF.

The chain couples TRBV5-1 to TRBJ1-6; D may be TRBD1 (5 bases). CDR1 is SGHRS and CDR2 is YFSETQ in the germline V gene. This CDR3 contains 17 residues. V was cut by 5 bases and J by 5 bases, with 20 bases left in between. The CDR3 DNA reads TGCGCCAGCAGGGCAGGGAATACAGGAGGGCATAATTCACCCCTCCACTTT. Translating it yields CASRAGNTGGHNSPLHF.

The CDR3 nucleotides read TGTGCCAGCAGTCGTTTAGGTGCGGGGGTCTATGGCTACACCTTC. It is translated as CASSRLGAGVYGYTF. This sequence joins TRBV28 and TRBJ1-2; tentative D call: TRBD1 (5 bases). Trimming took off 5 bases at V and 4 bases at J, with 17 bases between the two ends. The CDR3 has 15 amino acids. Germline V lookup: CDR1 MDHEN, CDR2 SYDVKM.

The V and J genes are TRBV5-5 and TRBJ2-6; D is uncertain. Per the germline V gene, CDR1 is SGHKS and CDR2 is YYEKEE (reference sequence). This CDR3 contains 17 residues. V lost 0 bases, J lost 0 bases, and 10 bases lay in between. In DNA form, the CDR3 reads TGTGCCAGCAGCTTGGGTATCAGAGTCTCTGGGGCCAACGTCCTGACTTTC. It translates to CASSLGIRVSGANVLTF. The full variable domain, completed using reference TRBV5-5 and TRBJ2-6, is DAGVTQSPTHLIKTRGQQVTLRCSPISGHKSVSWYQQVLGQGPQFIFQYYEKEERGRGNFPDRFSARQFPNYSSELNVNALLLGDSALYLCASSLGIRVSGANVLTFGAGSRLTVL.

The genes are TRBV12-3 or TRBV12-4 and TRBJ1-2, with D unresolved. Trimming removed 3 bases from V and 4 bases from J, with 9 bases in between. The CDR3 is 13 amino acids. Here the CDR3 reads CASSFPTSYGYTF. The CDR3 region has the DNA TGTGCCAGCAGTTTTCCGACGTCCTATGGCTACACCTTC.

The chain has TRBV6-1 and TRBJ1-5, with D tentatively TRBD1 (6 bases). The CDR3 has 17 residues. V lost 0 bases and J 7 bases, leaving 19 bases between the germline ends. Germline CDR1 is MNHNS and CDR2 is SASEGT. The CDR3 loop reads CASSEALSVQGGQPQHF. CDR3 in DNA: TGTGCCAGCAGTGAAGCGTTAAGTGTACAGGGTGGGCAGCCCCAGCATTTT.

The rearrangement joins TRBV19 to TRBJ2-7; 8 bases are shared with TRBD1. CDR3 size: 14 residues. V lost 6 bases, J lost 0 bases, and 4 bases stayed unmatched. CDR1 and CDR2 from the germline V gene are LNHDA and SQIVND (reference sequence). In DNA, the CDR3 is TGTGCCAGTAGGCCCGACAGGGGCTCCTACGAGCAGTACTTC. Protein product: CASRPDRGSYEQYF.

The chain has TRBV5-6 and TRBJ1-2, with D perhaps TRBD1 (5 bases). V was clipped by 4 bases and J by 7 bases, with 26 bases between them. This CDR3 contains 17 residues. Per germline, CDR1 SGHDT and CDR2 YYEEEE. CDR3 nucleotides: TGTGCCAGCAGCCCTGGGACGGCCCGGACTCGTTCGGTTGGCTACACCTTC. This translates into CASSPGTARTRSVGYTF.

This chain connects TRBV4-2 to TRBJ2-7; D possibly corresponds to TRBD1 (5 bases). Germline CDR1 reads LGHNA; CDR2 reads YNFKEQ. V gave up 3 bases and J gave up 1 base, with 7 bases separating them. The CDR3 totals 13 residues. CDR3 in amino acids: CASSHGQSYEQYF. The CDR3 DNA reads TGTGCCAGCAGCCATGGACAATCCTACGAGCAGTACTTC.

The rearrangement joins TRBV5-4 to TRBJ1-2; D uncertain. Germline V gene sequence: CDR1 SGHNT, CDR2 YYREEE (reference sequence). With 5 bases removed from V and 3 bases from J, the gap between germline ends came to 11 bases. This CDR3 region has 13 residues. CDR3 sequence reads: CASRSGPDYGYTF. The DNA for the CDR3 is TGTGCCAGCAGGTCTGGACCGGACTATGGCTACACCTTC.

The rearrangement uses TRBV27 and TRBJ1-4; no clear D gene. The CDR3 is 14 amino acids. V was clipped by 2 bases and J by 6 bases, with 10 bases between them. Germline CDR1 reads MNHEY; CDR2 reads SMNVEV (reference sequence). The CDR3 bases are TGTGCCAGCAGTTTACGCGGGTGGGATGAAAAACTGTTTTTT. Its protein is CASSLRGWDEKLFF.

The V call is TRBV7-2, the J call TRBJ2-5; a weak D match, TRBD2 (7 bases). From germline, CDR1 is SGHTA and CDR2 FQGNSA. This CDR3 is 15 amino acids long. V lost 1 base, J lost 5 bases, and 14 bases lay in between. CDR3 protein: CASSLVAGAGETQYF. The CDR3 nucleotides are TGTGCCAGCAGCTTAGTGGCGGGGGCCGGGGAGACCCAGTACTTC.

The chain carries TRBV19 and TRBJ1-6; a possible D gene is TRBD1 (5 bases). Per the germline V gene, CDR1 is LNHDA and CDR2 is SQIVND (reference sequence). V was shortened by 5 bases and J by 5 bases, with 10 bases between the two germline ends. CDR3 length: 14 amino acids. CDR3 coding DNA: TGTGCCAGTAGTCGGACGGGGGATAATTCACCCCTCCACTTT. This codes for CASSRTGDNSPLHF.

The chain's CDR3 is CASSSRDRGRENYGYTF. DNA of the CDR3: TGTGCCAGCAGCTCCCGGGACAGGGGGCGCGAGAACTATGGCTACACCTTC. The chain combines TRBV3-1 (or the pseudogene TRBV3-2) with TRBJ1-2; 12 positions match TRBD1. Trimming took 5 bases from V and 2 from J; bases not matched to a gene: 9. The length of the CDR3 is 17 residues. Germline lookup yields CDR1 LGHDT and CDR2 YNNKEL (reference sequence).

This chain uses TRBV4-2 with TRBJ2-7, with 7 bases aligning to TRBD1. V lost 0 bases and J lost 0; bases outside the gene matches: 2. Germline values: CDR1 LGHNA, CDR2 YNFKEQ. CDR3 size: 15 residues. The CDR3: CASSQDRDSSYEQYF. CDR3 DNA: TGTGCCAGCAGCCAAGATCGGGACAGCTCCTACGAGCAGTACTTC.

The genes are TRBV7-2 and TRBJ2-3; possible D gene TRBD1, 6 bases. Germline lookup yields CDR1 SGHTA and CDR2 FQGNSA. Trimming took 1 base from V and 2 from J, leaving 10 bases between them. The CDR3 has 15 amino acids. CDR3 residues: CASSLGGGPTDTQYF. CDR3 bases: TGTGCCAGCAGCTTAGGTGGGGGCCCCACAGATACGCAGTATTTT.

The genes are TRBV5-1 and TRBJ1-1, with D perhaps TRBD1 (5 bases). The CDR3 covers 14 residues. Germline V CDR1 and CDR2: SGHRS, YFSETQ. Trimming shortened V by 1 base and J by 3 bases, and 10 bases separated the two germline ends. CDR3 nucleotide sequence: TGCGCCAGCAGCTTGAGGCAGGGCCACACTGAAGCTTTCTTT. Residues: CASSLRQGHTEAFF.

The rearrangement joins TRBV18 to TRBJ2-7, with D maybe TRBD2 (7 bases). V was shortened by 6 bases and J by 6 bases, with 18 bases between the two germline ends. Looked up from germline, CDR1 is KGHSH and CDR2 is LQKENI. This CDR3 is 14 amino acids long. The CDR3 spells CASSSGQGRVEQYF. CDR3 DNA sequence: TGTGCCAGCTCCTCGGGACAAGGGAGGGTCGAGCAGTACTTC.

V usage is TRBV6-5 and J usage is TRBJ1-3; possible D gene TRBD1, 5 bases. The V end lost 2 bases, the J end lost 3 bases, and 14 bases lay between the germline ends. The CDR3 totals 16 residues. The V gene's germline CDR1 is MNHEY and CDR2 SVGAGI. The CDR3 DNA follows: TGTGCCAGCAGTTACAACAGGATCTTTCGTGGAAACACCATATATTTT. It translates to CASSYNRIFRGNTIYF.

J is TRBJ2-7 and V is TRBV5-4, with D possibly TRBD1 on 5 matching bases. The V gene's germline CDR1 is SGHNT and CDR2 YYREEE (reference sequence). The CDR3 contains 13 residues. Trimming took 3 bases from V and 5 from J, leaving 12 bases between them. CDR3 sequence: CASSSPQGHEQYF. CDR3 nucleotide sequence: TGTGCCAGCAGCTCACCGCAGGGTCACGAGCAGTACTTC.

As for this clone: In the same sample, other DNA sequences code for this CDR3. CDR3 loop: CASSLSGYEQYF. CDR3 DNA sequence: TGTGCCAGCAGCTTATCGGGCTACGAGCAGTACTTC. The chain uses TRBV7-2 and TRBJ2-7; no clear D gene. CDR3 length equals 12 residues. Germline-derived CDR1 and CDR2 are SGHTA and FQGNSA. The V gene lost 2 bases and the J gene lost 3 bases, with 5 bases spanning the gap.

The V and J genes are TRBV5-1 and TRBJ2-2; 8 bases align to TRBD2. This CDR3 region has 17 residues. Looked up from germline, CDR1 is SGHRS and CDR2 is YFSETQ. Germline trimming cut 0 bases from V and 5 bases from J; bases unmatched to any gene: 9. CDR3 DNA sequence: TGCGCCAGCAGCTTGGACCCGGGGGGGCCGAGTACCGGGGAGCTGTTTTTT. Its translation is CASSLDPGGPSTGELFF. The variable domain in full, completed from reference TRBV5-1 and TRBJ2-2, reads KAGVTQTPRYLIKTRGQQVTLSCSPISGHRSVSWYQQTPGQGLQFLFEYFSETQRNKGNFPGRFSGRQFSNSRSEMNVSTLELGDSALYLCASSLDPGGPSTGELFFGEGSRLTVL.

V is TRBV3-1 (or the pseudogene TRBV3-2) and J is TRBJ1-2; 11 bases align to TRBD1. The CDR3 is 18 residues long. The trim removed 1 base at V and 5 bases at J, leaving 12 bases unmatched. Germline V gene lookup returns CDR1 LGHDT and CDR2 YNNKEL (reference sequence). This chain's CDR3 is CASSQGTGGDRVGYGYTF. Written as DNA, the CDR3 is TGTGCCAGCAGCCAAGGGACAGGGGGCGACCGGGTCGGATATGGCTACACCTTC.

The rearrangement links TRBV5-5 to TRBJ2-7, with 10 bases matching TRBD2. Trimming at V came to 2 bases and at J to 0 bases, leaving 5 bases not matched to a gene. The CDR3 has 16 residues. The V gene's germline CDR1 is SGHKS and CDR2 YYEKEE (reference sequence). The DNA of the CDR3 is TGTGCCAGCAGCTTCCTAGCGGGAGCCAGCTCCTACGAGCAGTACTTC. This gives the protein CASSFLAGASSYEQYF.

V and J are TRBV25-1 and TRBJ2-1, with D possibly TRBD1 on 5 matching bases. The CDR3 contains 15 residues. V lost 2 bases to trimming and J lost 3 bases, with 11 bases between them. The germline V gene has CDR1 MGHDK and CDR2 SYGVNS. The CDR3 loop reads CASSEIWTHYNEQFF. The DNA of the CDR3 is TGTGCCAGCAGTGAAATCTGGACACACTACAATGAGCAGTTCTTC.